The clone carrying this T cell receptor beta chain came up once. Its target is not known. With 60 Vbeta and 13 Jbeta primers, the PCR was carried out. TCRdb's table, derived via immunoSEQ multiplex PCR, lists solely in-frame clones and lacks some. Here the sample spans more than 85,000 clones, approximately 82% being singletons. The data were obtained in a study of cytomegalovirus exposure and HLA in healthy donors. Study in general: Researchers found that less than 90% of 350 to 500 genotyped donors fell within the Caucasian-associated ancestry cluster. Findings and limits, study-wide: Later analysis demonstrated an association between a missense DCLRE1C variant and TCR beta V- and J-gene trimming. Sequencing depth roughly uniform across donors was assumed in presence/absence analyses. In a later analysis, compared with equally common non-associated chains, HLA-associated beta chains were more expanded.

Germline V CDR1 and CDR2: SQVTM, ANQGSEA. Unmatched junction bases numbered 6, after V lost 6 bases and J lost 3 bases. This CDR3 comprises 13 residues. The sequence derives from a man in his forties in good health and CMV-seropositive. Source material: PBMCs. The rearrangement joins TRBV29-1 to TRBJ1-2; 8 nucleotides match TRBD1. The CDR3 region has the DNA TGCAGCGTAACAGGGGGTAGTGACTATGGCTACACCTTC. Translated: CSVTGGSDYGYTF.